The 32 T cell receptor beta chains below all came from one sample that was sequenced in a study of T-cell memory formation after mild COVID-19. MiXCR was run by TCRdb on the 5' RACE reads, yielding one entry per CDR3 protein. The table records hundreds of thousands of distinct CDR3 sequences, roughly 13% of them present only once. Sequenced: PBMCs or a T cell subset sorted from them (not recorded which). The source of these receptors is a man between 18 and 35 years old who had mild COVID-19 (a few samples of this study predate the infection). Cell type and time point are not known.

There are a few counts of this clonotype. The V gene is TRBV5-1, the J gene TRBJ2-3; tentative D call: TRBD2 (6 bases). V dropped 0 bases and J dropped 4 bases, with 15 bases sitting between them. This CDR3 is built from 16 residues. Looked up from germline, CDR1 is SGHRS and CDR2 is YFSETQ. CDR3 protein: CASSLARTTSADTQYF. DNA for the CDR3: TGCGCCAGCAGCTTGGCTCGGACTACGAGCGCAGATACGCAGTATTTT.

The chain couples TRBV13 to TRBJ2-3; D is perhaps TRBD2 (7 bases). From germline, CDR1 is PRHDT and CDR2 FYEKMQ (reference sequence). V dropped 3 bases and J dropped 3 bases, with 13 bases sitting between them. The CDR3 loop spans 15 amino acids. DNA for the CDR3: TGTGCCAGCAGCTTCAAGGGGGGGCAGACAGATACGCAGTATTTT. Protein: CASSFKGGQTDTQYF.

The V gene is TRBV7-2, the J gene TRBJ1-2, with D uncertain. Trimming cost V 5 bases and J 4 bases, with 14 bases left between them. The CDR3 has 14 amino acids. Germline V gives CDR1 SGHTA, CDR2 FQGNSA. DNA for the CDR3: TGTGCCAGCAGCCCCGGAGCCCGCAGCTATGGCTACACCTTC. It is translated as CASSPGARSYGYTF.

This clonotype has at least ten counts. The V call is TRBV6-5, the J call TRBJ1-1; D is uncertain. Looked up from germline, CDR1 is MNHEY and CDR2 is SVGAGI. The length of the CDR3 is 14 residues. Trimming took off 2 bases at V and 1 base at J, with 8 bases between the two ends. The CDR3: CASSYSGRNTEAFF. The CDR3, as DNA: TGTGCCAGCAGTTACAGTGGCCGGAACACTGAAGCTTTCTTT.

This clonotype was observed a few times. This chain links TRBV28 with TRBJ2-2; possibly TRBD2 for D (6 bases). V was pared by 7 bases and J by 0 bases, with 21 bases between. The CDR3 covers 18 residues. CDR1 is MDHEN, CDR2 SYDVKM, per germline. The CDR3 coding sequence is TGTGCCAGCATCTCCCTTGTTGCGGGGAATACGAACACCGGGGAGCTGTTTTTT. Translating it yields CASISLVAGNTNTGELFF.

This clonotype has more than one count but fewer than ten. The chain has TRBV5-5 and TRBJ2-3; no definite D call. Germline loops: CDR1 SGHKS, CDR2 YYEKEE (reference sequence). Trimming shortened V by 5 bases and J by 8 bases, and 9 bases separated the two germline ends. There are 11 residues in the CDR3. The CDR3 nucleotides read TGTGCCAGCAGGATCAGGAGTACGCAGTATTTT. Translating it yields CASRIRSTQYF.

This clonotype was seen a few times. J is TRBJ2-1 and V is TRBV7-2; no clear D gene. Per germline, CDR1 SGHTA and CDR2 FQGNSA. V was trimmed by 1 base and J by 7 bases, leaving 11 bases between them. The CDR3 totals 14 residues. In DNA form, the CDR3 reads TGTGCCAGCAGCTTAGATCTCACGAGGAATGAGCAGTTCTTC. Translating it yields CASSLDLTRNEQFF.

This chain connects TRBV20-1 to TRBJ1-2; D perhaps matches TRBD1 (6 bases). Trimming removed 5 bases at V and 2 bases at J, with 12 bases between. This CDR3 is 13 amino acids long. From germline, CDR1 is DFQATT and CDR2 SNEGSKA (reference sequence). The CDR3 DNA reads as TGCAGTGCTTGGGACACCGACAACTATGGCTACACCTTC. Its translation: CSAWDTDNYGYTF.

Only a few counts were recorded for this clonotype. This CDR3 is CATSRDRTGGPGDGYTF. The CDR3 DNA reads as TGTGCCACCAGCAGAGATCGGACAGGAGGTCCCGGGGACGGCTACACCTTC. This chain links TRBV15 with TRBJ1-2; 7 nucleotides line up with TRBD1. This CDR3 has 17 amino acids. V shed 0 bases, J shed 8 bases, and the junction held 15 bases outside the gene matches. Germline assignment: CDR1 LNHNV and CDR2 YYDKDF (reference sequence).

This clonotype appeared a few times. The J gene is TRBJ2-3, the V gene TRBV27; 9 nucleotides line up with TRBD2. Per the germline V gene, CDR1 is MNHEY and CDR2 is SMNVEV (reference sequence). V trimming: 3 bases; J trimming: 4 bases; junction bases outside the gene matches: 11. The CDR3 loop spans 17 amino acids. CDR3 nucleotide sequence: TGTGCCAGCAGTTTCCTGGCCAGCGGGGGGATCGCAGATACGCAGTATTTT. It codes for CASSFLASGGIADTQYF.

The rearrangement joins TRBV18 to TRBJ2-3; the D is unclear. The CDR3 has 12 amino acids. CDR1 and CDR2 from the germline V gene are KGHSH and LQKENI. The V end was cut by 5 bases, the J end by 4 bases, with 7 bases between. CDR3 loop: CASSGLADTQYF. For the CDR3, the DNA is TGTGCCAGCTCAGGCTTAGCAGATACGCAGTATTTT.

The CDR3 loop reads CASSYSKGDRGLNEQFF. The CDR3 DNA reads as TGTGCCAGCAGTTACTCGAAGGGGGACAGGGGGTTGAATGAGCAGTTCTTC. The chain couples TRBV6-5 to TRBJ2-1; 11 bases map to TRBD1. V was pared by 0 bases and J by 7 bases, with 8 bases of the junction left unmatched. Germline lookup yields CDR1 MNHEY and CDR2 SVGAGI. The CDR3 is 17 residues long.

The V gene is TRBV4-3, the J gene TRBJ2-5; possibly TRBD1 for D (6 bases). This CDR3 comprises 16 residues. Germline V gene lookup returns CDR1 LGHNA and CDR2 YSLEER. With 4 bases removed from V and 5 bases from J, the gap between germline ends came to 20 bases. CDR3 residues: CASSPEFPGVVETQYF. The DNA for the CDR3 is TGCGCCAGCAGCCCCGAATTCCCAGGGGTGGTGGAGACCCAGTACTTC.

In nucleotides, the CDR3 is TGTGCCAGCAGCCAAGAGGACAGCTCTGGGGCCAACGTCCTGACTTTC. It translates to CASSQEDSSGANVLTF. The V gene is TRBV4-2, the J gene TRBJ2-6; maybe TRBD1 (6 bases). The germline V and J ends were trimmed by 0 bases and 0 bases, with 6 bases remaining between them. Per germline, CDR1 LGHNA and CDR2 YNFKEQ. The CDR3 covers 16 residues.

This clonotype occurred a few times. The chain uses TRBV6-1 and TRBJ1-6; D gene ambiguous. Germline V CDR1 and CDR2: MNHNS, SASEGT. There are 14 residues in the CDR3. Trimming took off 2 bases at V and 7 bases at J, with 9 bases between the two ends. As DNA, the CDR3 is TGTGCCAGCAGTGAATCCGGAGGGAATTCACCCCTCCACTTT. Translated, it gives CASSESGGNSPLHF.

This clonotype was detected ten times or more. This chain links TRBV3-1 with TRBJ2-1, with TRBD2 matching over 8 bases. The CDR3 covers 19 residues. CDR1 and CDR2 (germline): LGHDT, YNNKEL (reference sequence). J gave up 3 bases and V 0 bases, and 13 bases lay outside the gene matches. The CDR3 region is CASSQDIRETSEFYNEQFF. The CDR3 DNA follows: TGTGCCAGCAGCCAAGATATCAGGGAGACTAGCGAGTTCTACAATGAGCAGTTCTTC.

This clonotype showed up just a few times. A much larger clone lies one base from this, so it may be a read error. The rearrangement links TRBV10-3 to TRBJ2-6; the match to TRBD1 covers 8 bases. Germline V gene data show CDR1 as ENHRY and CDR2 as SYGVKD. V lost 3 bases and J lost 2; bases outside the gene matches: 3. The CDR3 has 16 residues. In DNA, the CDR3 is TGTGCCATCAGTGACTCAGGGGGCGCTGGGGCCAACGTCCTGACTTTC. Amino acids: CAISDSGGAGANVLTF.

This clonotype appeared a few times. V and J are TRBV18 and TRBJ2-2; maybe TRBD2 (6 bases). CDR1 KGHSH and CDR2 LQKENI come from the germline V gene. The CDR3 loop spans 15 amino acids. Trimming pared 1 base from V and 5 bases from J, leaving 11 bases between. CDR3: CASSPRGGRTGELFF. The CDR3 region has the DNA TGTGCCAGCTCACCACGGGGAGGAAGGACCGGGGAGCTGTTTTTT.

This clonotype was counted between two and nine times. V and J are TRBV5-1 and TRBJ1-1; D is unclear. Trimming removed 1 base from V and 2 bases from J, with 6 bases in between. The CDR3 has 13 residues. CDR1 is SGHRS, CDR2 YFSETQ, per germline. This chain's CDR3 is CASSLLINTEAFF. CDR3 bases: TGCGCCAGCAGCTTGCTGATAAACACTGAAGCTTTCTTT.

This clonotype was observed a handful of times. The V gene is TRBV4-3, the J gene TRBJ2-3; D not certain. CDR1 LGHNA and CDR2 YSLEER come from the germline V gene. The CDR3 spans 14 residues. V was trimmed by 1 base and J by 4 bases, leaving 9 bases between them. The CDR3 spells CASSQASRPDTQYF. The CDR3 nucleotides read TGCGCCAGCAGCCAAGCATCTCGTCCAGATACGCAGTATTTT.

This chain connects TRBV25-1 to TRBJ1-1; 7 positions match TRBD1. The CDR3 is made up of 15 amino acids. V lost 5 bases and J lost 5; bases outside the gene matches: 11. In germline, CDR1 is MGHDK, CDR2 SYGVNS. This chain's CDR3 is CASSKNDRVGTEAFF. For the CDR3, the DNA is TGTGCCAGCAGTAAAAACGACAGGGTTGGAACTGAAGCTTTCTTT.

The table lists this clonotype with a few counts. The chain carries TRBV5-8 and TRBJ1-2; D may be TRBD1 (5 bases). CDR1 is SGHTS and CDR2 is YDEGEE in the germline V gene. The CDR3 loop spans 15 amino acids. Trimming removed 6 bases from V and 3 bases from J, with 18 bases in between. CDR3 nucleotides: TGTGCCAGCATCTTCCGGGACCGAGTACACTATGGCTACACCTTC. This encodes CASIFRDRVHYGYTF.

Ten or more counts support this clonotype. This chain's CDR3 is CASSSFDRASYNEQFF. The DNA for the CDR3 is TGCGCCAGCAGCAGCTTCGACAGGGCCTCCTACAATGAGCAGTTCTTC. The chain carries TRBV5-1 and TRBJ2-1; 7 nucleotides agree with TRBD1. The CDR3 contains 16 residues. Trimming took 4 bases from V and 0 from J; bases not matched to a gene: 7. From germline, CDR1 is SGHRS and CDR2 YFSETQ. The complete variable domain, with remaining parts taken from reference TRBV5-1 and TRBJ2-1, reads KAGVTQTPRYLIKTRGQQVTLSCSPISGHRSVSWYQQTPGQGLQFLFEYFSETQRNKGNFPGRFSGRQFSNSRSEMNVSTLELGDSALYLCASSSFDRASYNEQFFGPGTRLTVL.

This clonotype has just a few counts. The chain has TRBV6-2 or TRBV6-3 and TRBJ2-1; D uncertain. The ends were cut back, 7 bases at V and 3 bases at J, with 13 bases in the middle. Germline-derived CDR1 and CDR2 are MNHEY and SVGEGT. The CDR3 covers 14 residues. The chain's CDR3 is CASTPGPNYNEQFF. The CDR3 DNA reads TGTGCCAGCACTCCTGGGCCCAACTACAATGAGCAGTTCTTC.

This clonotype was seen ten or more times. The chain joins TRBV5-1 to TRBJ1-1, with D unclear. The ends were cut back, 0 bases at V and 1 base at J, with 7 bases in the middle. Looked up from germline, CDR1 is SGHRS and CDR2 is YFSETQ. The CDR3 contains 14 residues. The DNA for the CDR3 is TGCGCCAGCAGCTTGGACAGCTCGAACACTGAAGCTTTCTTT. It specifies CASSLDSSNTEAFF.

The V and J genes are TRBV6-2 or TRBV6-3 and TRBJ2-2; 7 bases line up with TRBD1. The CDR3 length is 14 residues. The trim removed 8 bases at V and 3 bases at J, leaving 6 bases unmatched. The germline CDR1 and CDR2 sequences are MNHEY and SVGEGT. CDR3 sequence: CASGPTGDTGELFF. The DNA for the CDR3 is TGTGCCAGCGGGCCTACAGGGGACACCGGGGAGCTGTTTTTT.

The chain recombines TRBV7-6 with TRBJ1-1; the D gene is possibly TRBD1 (5 bases). The CDR3 is made up of 13 amino acids. V lost 2 bases and J lost 5, with 9 bases in between. Germline CDR1 SGHVS, CDR2 FNYEAQ. The CDR3 DNA reads TGTGCCAGCAGCTTATTTGGGGGAACTGAAGCTTTCTTT. This gives the protein CASSLFGGTEAFF.

Only a few counts were recorded for this clonotype. The chain employs TRBV7-9 and TRBJ2-1, with a tentative D call TRBD2 (5 bases). The CDR3 totals 12 residues. The V end lost 3 bases, the J end lost 8 bases, and 8 bases lay between the germline ends. CDR1 and CDR2 (germline): SEHNR, FQNEAQ (reference sequence). CDR3 bases: TGTGCCAGCAGCTTCGCGGGCGATGAGCAGTTCTTC. This codes for CASSFAGDEQFF.

The rearrangement links TRBV7-2 to TRBJ2-1; a weak D match, TRBD2 (6 bases). Per germline, CDR1 SGHTA and CDR2 FQGNSA. Trimming shortened V by 1 base and J by 10 bases, and 14 bases separated the two germline ends. The CDR3 consists of 14 residues. CDR3 amino acids: CASSLDAIGGEQFF. CDR3 sequence (DNA): TGTGCCAGCAGCTTAGACGCCATCGGAGGGGAGCAGTTCTTC. Full variable domain (remainder filled in from reference TRBV7-2 and TRBJ2-1): GAGVSQSPSNKVTEKGKDVELRCDPISGHTALYWYRQSLGQGLEFLIYFQGNSAPDKSGLPSDRFSAERTGGSVSTLTIQRTQQEDSAVYLCASSLDAIGGEQFFGPGTRLTVL.

This clonotype appeared a few times. This sequence joins TRBV6-6 and TRBJ1-1, with D possibly TRBD1 on 5 matching bases. Germline CDR1 is MNHNY and CDR2 is SVGAGI (reference sequence). V lost 0 bases, J lost 6 bases, and 17 bases lay in between. The CDR3 is 16 amino acids. The CDR3, as DNA: TGTGCCAGCAGTTACTCAGGGACTACGGTGTCCCCTGAAGCTTTCTTT. Its translation: CASSYSGTTVSPEAFF.

This chain links TRBV6-5 with TRBJ1-1; TRBD1 aligns across 12 bases. Germline CDR1 MNHEY, CDR2 SVGAGI. The CDR3 is 16 amino acids. The V segment lost 6 bases and the J segment 6 bases; nucleotides outside the gene matches: 11. CDR3 nucleotides: TGTGCCAGCAGACGCGCCGGGACAGGGGGCAGGGCTGAAGCTTTCTTT. This gives the protein CASRRAGTGGRAEAFF.

This clonotype was detected many times. The rearrangement joins TRBV7-2 to TRBJ1-1; no reliable D call. The CDR3 loop spans 12 amino acids. The germline gives CDR1 SGHTA, CDR2 FQGNSA. V was pared by 5 bases and J by 5 bases, with 9 bases between. CDR3 protein: CASSLSWTEAFF. CDR3 bases: TGTGCCAGCAGCCTCTCGTGGACTGAAGCTTTCTTT.